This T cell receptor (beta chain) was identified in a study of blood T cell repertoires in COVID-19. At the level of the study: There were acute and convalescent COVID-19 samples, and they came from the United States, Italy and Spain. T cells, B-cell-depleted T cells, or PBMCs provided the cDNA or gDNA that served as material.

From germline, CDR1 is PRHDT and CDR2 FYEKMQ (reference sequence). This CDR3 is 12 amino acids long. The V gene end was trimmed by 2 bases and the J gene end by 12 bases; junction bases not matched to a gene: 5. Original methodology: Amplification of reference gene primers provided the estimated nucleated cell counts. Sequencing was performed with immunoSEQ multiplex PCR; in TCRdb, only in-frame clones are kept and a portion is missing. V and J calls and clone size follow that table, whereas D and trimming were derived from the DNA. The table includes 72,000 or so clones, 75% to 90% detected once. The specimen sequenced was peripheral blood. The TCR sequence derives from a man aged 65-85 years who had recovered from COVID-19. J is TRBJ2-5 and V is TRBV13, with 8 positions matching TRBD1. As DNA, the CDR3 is TGTGCCAGCAGCTTATTTGGGGGACAGGAGTACTTC. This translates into CASSLFGGQEYF.